The rows below give T cell receptor beta chains drawn from one sample of a study of T cells in Graves' hyperthyroidism and ophthalmopathy. Using its own MiXCR run on the multiplex PCR reads, TCRdb lists one record per CDR3 protein. The repertoire has fewer than 650,000 distinct CDR3 sequences, over 35% of them found once; the top ten carry about two fifths. The material sequenced was peripheral blood or thyroid tissue (not recorded which). The receptors come from an adult woman with Graves' disease, either hyperthyroidism or ophthalmopathy (not recorded which). The CDR3 runs from the conserved cysteine through the conserved F or W. The D gene is left open where the match is weak. Some rows have no size entry. The others give once, few or many, or a class for an expanded clone.

D,size,J,V,DNA,CDR3
TRBD1,.,TRBJ1-6,TRBV20-1,TGCAGTGCTCCCTCCAGGGGGTCTCCTAATTCACCCCTCCACTTT,CSAPSRGSPNSPLHF
.,.,TRBJ1-5,TRBV4-1,TGCACCAGCAGCCAAGTCACAGGGCAATATAGCAATCAGCCCCAGCATTTT,CTSSQVTGQYSNQPQHF
TRBD2,.,TRBJ2-5,TRBV19,TGTGCCAGTAATCCGGCGGGAGTAGGGTCGGGGCAAGAGACCCAGTACTTC,CASNPAGVGSGQETQYF
TRBD2,.,TRBJ2-2,TRBV7-9,TGTGCCAGCCTTTCGTTAGCGGGACGGACCGGGGAGCTGTTTTTT,CASLSLAGRTGELFF
TRBD1,many,TRBJ2-7,TRBV7-2,TGTGCCAGCAGCCCCGCCGGGACAGGGGGGGAGCAGTACTTC,CASSPAGTGGEQYF
.,many,TRBJ1-1,TRBV18,TGTGCCAGCTCACCACTTGAGGCAGACACTGAAGCTTTCTTT,CASSPLEADTEAFF
TRBD1,once,TRBJ1-5,TRBV19,TGTGCCAGTAGGGGTACAGGGGCCACCAAGACCCAGCATTTT,CASRGTGATKTQHF
TRBD1,.,TRBJ1-1,TRBV2,TGTGCCAGCACCCTGACAGGGGCGAACACTGAAGCTTTCTTT,CASTLTGANTEAFF
.,few,TRBJ2-7,TRBV7-9,TGTGCCAGCAGCTTGAGGGTTCACGAGCAGTACTTC,CASSLRVHEQYF
TRBD1,few,TRBJ1-4,TRBV25-1,TGTGCCAGCAGAGGGGACAGGGATAATGAAAAACTGTTTTTT,CASRGDRDNEKLFF
.,.,TRBJ1-3,TRBV7-2,TGTGCCAGCAGCTCCCAGAGAGGAAACACCATATATTTT,CASSSQRGNTIYF
TRBD1,few,TRBJ1-6,TRBV7-2,TGTGCCAGCAGCCCAGACAGGGCGTATAATTCACCCCTCCACTTT,CASSPDRAYNSPLHF
TRBD2,.,TRBJ2-7,TRBV7-9,TGTGCCAGCAGCCAGGCGGGAGGGGTCGAGCAGTACTTC,CASSQAGGVEQYF
.,.,TRBJ1-2,TRBV7-8,TGTGCCAGCAGCTTAGGTACAGGTGGGATGGAAGGCTACACCTTC,CASSLGTGGMEGYTF
.,.,TRBJ2-5,TRBV7-9,TGTGCCAGCAGTTTGACGGTGGGGGTCTTGGGAGAGACCCAGTACTTC,CASSLTVGVLGETQYF
TRBD1,.,TRBJ2-5,TRBV7-9,TGTGCCAGCAGACAGACAGGGCAGCTAAGGGGCCAGTACTTC,CASRQTGQLRGQYF
.,many,TRBJ1-3,TRBV29-1,TGCAGCGTAGCCACCGGGACAACAAAAACTGGAAACACCATATATTTT,CSVATGTTKTGNTIYF
.,.,TRBJ1-6,TRBV7-2,TGTGCCAGCAGCCCCAGGAGGGGATCCTATAATTCACCCCTCCACTTT,CASSPRRGSYNSPLHF
TRBD1,.,TRBJ2-7,TRBV29-1,TGCAGCTTAGGAGGGACAGGGTTCTACGAGCAGTACTTC,CSLGGTGFYEQYF
.,many,TRBJ2-5,TRBV7-2,TGTGCCAGCAGCTTGGGGAGGGGGCCTCGAGAGACCCAGTACTTC,CASSLGRGPRETQYF
.,few,TRBJ1-6,TRBV12-3/TRBV12-4,TGTGCCAGCACCGGAGGGTTATCACCCCTCCACTTT,CASTGGLSPLHF
TRBD1,.,TRBJ1-4,TRBV28,TGTGCCAGCAGTTCCGACACGGACAGGGCGGGGTTTTTT,CASSSDTDRAGFF
.,many,TRBJ2-2,TRBV19,TGTGCCAGTAGTATGCAGGGGACGAACACCGGGGAGCTGTTTTTT,CASSMQGTNTGELFF
.,.,TRBJ2-2,TRBV29-1,TGCAGCGTTGATACGGGACACCTGACCGGGGAGCTGTTTTTT,CSVDTGHLTGELFF
TRBD1,.,TRBJ1-2,TRBV5-1,TGCGCCAGCAGCTTAATCCGGGACAGGGATGACTATGGCTACACCTTC,CASSLIRDRDDYGYTF
.,once,TRBJ2-5,TRBV7-9,TGTGCCAGCAGCACAGGACGCCAAGAGACCCAGCACTTC,CASSTGRQETQHF
TRBD1,many,TRBJ2-2,TRBV7-3,TGTGCCAGCAGCCCGACAGGGGGCACCGGGGAGCTGTTTTTT,CASSPTGGTGELFF
.,.,TRBJ2-5,TRBV2,TGTGCCAGGACTGATGTTTCGGGGGCCTGGGAGACCCAGTACTTC,CARTDVSGAWETQYF
TRBD2,.,TRBJ2-7,TRBV5-1,TGCGCCAGCAGCTTGGCATCTAGCGGGAGATACGAGCAGTACTTC,CASSLASSGRYEQYF
.,.,TRBJ1-5,TRBV18,TGTGCCAGCTCAACGGTCTTCGAGGGCAATCAGCCCCAGCATTTT,CASSTVFEGNQPQHF
.,.,TRBJ2-7,TRBV15,TGTGCCACCAGCAGGGAACGGGTTGGGACAATCGCCGGCGAGCAGTACTTC,CATSRERVGTIAGEQYF
.,.,TRBJ1-4,TRBV9,TGTGCCAGCAGCGTAGCACCCGGAGCCCTTGGGAAACTGTTTTTT,CASSVAPGALGKLFF
TRBD1,many,TRBJ1-5,TRBV20-1,TGCAGTGCTAGAGGACGGACAGGAGTCAGCAATCAGCCCCAGCATTTT,CSARGRTGVSNQPQHF
.,.,TRBJ1-1,TRBV28,TGTGCCAGCACCTCCGAGTGGTCTCGGACTGAAGCTTTCTTT,CASTSEWSRTEAFF
.,.,TRBJ2-6,TRBV15,TGTGCCACCAGCACCCACACCTTTGGGGCCAACGTCCTGACTTTC,CATSTHTFGANVLTF
TRBD2,many,TRBJ2-7,TRBV5-1,TGCGCCAGCAGCGGGACACTAGCGGGAGGGAAAGAGCAGTACTTC,CASSGTLAGGKEQYF
TRBD1,.,TRBJ2-1,TRBV10-3,TGTGCCTCGTCGGGACAGGGGGCGGGTAATGAGCAGTTCTTC,CASSGQGAGNEQFF
.,many,TRBJ1-2,TRBV2,TGTGCCAGCAGTGAACCCCAGTATGGCTACACCTTC,CASSEPQYGYTF
.,few,TRBJ2-2,TRBV25-1,TGTGCCAGCAGTGAATTGCGGACCGGGGAGCTGTTTTTT,CASSELRTGELFF
.,many,TRBJ2-6,TRBV24-1,TGTGCCACCAGTGATTTGGGTAGCACTGGGGCCAACGTCCTGACTTTC,CATSDLGSTGANVLTF
TRBD1,many,TRBJ2-7,TRBV24-1,TGTGCCACCAGTGATGACAGGGTTTCCGGGGAGCAGTACTTC,CATSDDRVSGEQYF
TRBD1,.,TRBJ1-6,TRBV29-1,TGCAGCGCCCAGGGGGGGACTAATTCACCCCTCCACTTT,CSAQGGTNSPLHF
TRBD1,many,TRBJ1-5,TRBV20-1,TGCAGTGCTAGAGATTTTAAGGGACAGGGACATCAGCCCCAGCATTTT,CSARDFKGQGHQPQHF
.,many,TRBJ2-5,TRBV25-1,TGTGCCAGCAGCAGGGGAGGGACCCAGTACTTC,CASSRGGTQYF
.,.,TRBJ1-1,TRBV7-9,TGTGCCAGCAGCTTAGTAGGAGGGACCACTGAAGCTTTCTTT,CASSLVGGTTEAFF
.,.,TRBJ1-1,TRBV11-2,TGTGCCAGCAGCTTAGACTCGAACAATGAAGCTTTCTTT,CASSLDSNNEAFF
.,once,TRBJ2-7,TRBV20-1,TGCAGTGCCCTCGGACAGATCTACGAGCAGTACTTC,CSALGQIYEQYF
.,many,TRBJ2-6,TRBV19,TGTGCCAGTACCCCCGAACCCCGCTCTGGGGCCAACGTCCTGACTTTC,CASTPEPRSGANVLTF
.,many,TRBJ2-2,TRBV7-8,TGTGCCAGCTCCTTTAACGGGGCGGGTTGGGGGAACACCGGGGAGCTGTTTTTT,CASSFNGAGWGNTGELFF
.,many,TRBJ2-5,TRBV11-2,TGTGCCAGCAGCTGGGACACTTGGGAGACCCAGTACTTC,CASSWDTWETQYF
.,.,TRBJ1-2,TRBV7-9,TGTGCCAGCAGCCCCATCGGGGCAGGGAACTATGGCTACACCTTC,CASSPIGAGNYGYTF
TRBD2,.,TRBJ2-6,TRBV29-1,TGCAGCGCCCGACTAGCGGGTTCCTCTGGGGCCAACGTCCTGACTTTC,CSARLAGSSGANVLTF
TRBD1,once,TRBJ2-7,TRBV6-5,TGTGCCAGCAGTCTACCGGGACAGGGCTACGGGCAGTACTTC,CASSLPGQGYGQYF
TRBD1,.,TRBJ1-2,TRBV20-1,TGCAGTGCCATCACACCGGGACAGGGATCTTATGGCTACACCTTC,CSAITPGQGSYGYTF
TRBD1,.,TRBJ1-5,TRBV24-1,TGTGCCACCAGTGATCCATCTCAGGGGGGAAACAATCAGCCCCAGCATTTT,CATSDPSQGGNNQPQHF